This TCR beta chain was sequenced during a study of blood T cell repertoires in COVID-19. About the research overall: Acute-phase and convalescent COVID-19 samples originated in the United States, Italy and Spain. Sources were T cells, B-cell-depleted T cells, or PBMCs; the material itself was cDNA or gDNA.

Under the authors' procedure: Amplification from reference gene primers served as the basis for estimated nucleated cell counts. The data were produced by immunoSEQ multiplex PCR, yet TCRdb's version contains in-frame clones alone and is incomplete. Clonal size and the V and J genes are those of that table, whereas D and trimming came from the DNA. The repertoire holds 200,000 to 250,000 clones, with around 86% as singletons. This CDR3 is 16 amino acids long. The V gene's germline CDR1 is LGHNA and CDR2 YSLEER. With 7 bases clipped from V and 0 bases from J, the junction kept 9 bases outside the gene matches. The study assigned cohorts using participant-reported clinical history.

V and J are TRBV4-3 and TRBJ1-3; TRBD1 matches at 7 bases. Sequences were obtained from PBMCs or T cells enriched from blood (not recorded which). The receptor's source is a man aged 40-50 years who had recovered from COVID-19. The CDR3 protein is CASTQRGLISGNTIYF. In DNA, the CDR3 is TGCGCCAGCACGCAGAGGGGGCTTATCTCTGGAAACACCATATATTTT.